The source of this T cell receptor (beta chain) is a study of T cell repertoires in cytomegalovirus infection. As for the study in general: Public TCR beta signatures indicated both CMV infection and matching HLA type. Regarding the study as a whole: The ex vivo response showed dominance by HLA-C-restricted CMV-specific TCR beta clonotypes. Cumulative public TCR beta family frequency identified CMV carriers with the relevant HLA.

From the reads, TCRdb called clonotypes with MiXCR, one entry per CDR3 protein. Of almost 550,000 distinct CDR3 sequences listed, about 15% were seen once; the top ten hold roughly a quarter. Germline V CDR1 and CDR2: SQVTM, ANQGSEA. Trimming pared 4 bases from V and 2 bases from J, leaving 21 bases between. The length of the CDR3 is 16 residues. For this clonotype: The antigen is undetermined. Since a much larger clone is just one base distant, this may be a read error.

The chain carries TRBV29-1 and TRBJ2-7; D might be TRBD1 (5 bases). The specimen was CD8+ T cells from PBMCs. The source is a human donor in good health (CMV status not recorded). Some clones in this sample may be carry-over from other donors' samples. The CDR3, as DNA: TGCAGCGTTGGGTCCCGTTTGCGACAGCCTCCCTACGAGCAGTACTTC. This codes for CSVGSRLRQPPYEQYF.